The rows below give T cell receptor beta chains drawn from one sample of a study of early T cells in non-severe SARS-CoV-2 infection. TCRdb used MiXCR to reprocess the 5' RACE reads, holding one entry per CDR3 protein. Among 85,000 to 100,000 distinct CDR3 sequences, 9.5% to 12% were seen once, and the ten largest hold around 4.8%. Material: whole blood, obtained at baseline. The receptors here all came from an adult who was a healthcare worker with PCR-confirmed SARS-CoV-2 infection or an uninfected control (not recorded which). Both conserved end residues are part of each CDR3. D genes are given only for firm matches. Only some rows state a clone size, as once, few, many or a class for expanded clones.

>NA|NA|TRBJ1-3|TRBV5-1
TGCGCCAGCAGCTTGGCCACCACAGGGTTTGGAAACACCATATATTTT
CASSLATTGFGNTIYF
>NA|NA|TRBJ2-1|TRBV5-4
TGTGCCAGCAGCTTGGACTTCAACAATGAGCAGTTCTTC
CASSLDFNNEQFF
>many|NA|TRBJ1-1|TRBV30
TGTGCCTGGAGCAGCGGACAGATCGGCTTGAACACTGAAGCTTTCTTT
CAWSSGQIGLNTEAFF
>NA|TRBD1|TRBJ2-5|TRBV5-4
TGTGCCAGCAGCAGACAGGGGTTGGAGACCCAGTACTTC
CASSRQGLETQYF
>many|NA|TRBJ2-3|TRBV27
TGTGCCAGCAGTTTATCGGCCAGGGGGGCAGATACGCAGTATTTT
CASSLSARGADTQYF
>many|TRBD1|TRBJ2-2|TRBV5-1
TGCGCCAGCAGCTCCCAGGGGGCCGGCGGGGAGCTGTTTTTT
CASSSQGAGGELFF
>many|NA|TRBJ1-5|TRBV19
TGTGCCAGTACCATGGGGCGCCCCGGGGGACTCGCGCCCCAGCATTTT
CASTMGRPGGLAPQHF
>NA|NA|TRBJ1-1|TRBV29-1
TGCAGCGTTGATTATGGGGGGTCCAACACTGAAGCTTTCTTT
CSVDYGGSNTEAFF
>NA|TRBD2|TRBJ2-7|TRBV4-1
TGCGCCAGCAGCCAATTCTTACTAGCGGGCGCATCCACCCCTTTCGGGCAGTACTTC
CASSQFLLAGASTPFGQYF
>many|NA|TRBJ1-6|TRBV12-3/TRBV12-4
TGTGCCAGCAGTTTAAGGGGCAGGGACTCACCCCTCCACTTT
CASSLRGRDSPLHF
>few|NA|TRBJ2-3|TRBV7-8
TGTGCCAGCAAAGTTAGCCGGCTTGGGGACACAGATACGCAGTATTTT
CASKVSRLGDTDTQYF
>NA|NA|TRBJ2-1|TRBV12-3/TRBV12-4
TGTGCCAGCAGCAATCGTTACACAGGGTTCTTC
CASSNRYTGFF
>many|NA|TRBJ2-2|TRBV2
TGTGCCAGCAGCGGTCTTAGCTCCACAACCGGGGAGCTGTTTTTT
CASSGLSSTTGELFF
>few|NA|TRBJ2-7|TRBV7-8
TGTGCCAGCAGCTTGAAAAGACTGCCTGCCGAGCAGTACTTC
CASSLKRLPAEQYF
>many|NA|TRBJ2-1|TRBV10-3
TGTGCCATCAGTGACGGCTACAATGAGCAGTTCTTC
CAISDGYNEQFF
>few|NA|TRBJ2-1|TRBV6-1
TGTGCCAGCAGTGAAATGGGGAGCAGGTACAATGAGCAGTTCTTC
CASSEMGSRYNEQFF
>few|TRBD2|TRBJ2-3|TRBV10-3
TGTGCCATCAGTGAGGAATGGGGGGGGACTAGCACAGATACGCAGTATTTT
CAISEEWGGTSTDTQYF
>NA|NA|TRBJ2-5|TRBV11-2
TGTGCCAGCAGCTTAGATTGGGGGACCCAGTACTTC
CASSLDWGTQYF
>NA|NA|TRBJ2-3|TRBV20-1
TGCAGTGCTAGTTACGGGAGAATGCCAGATACGCAGTATTTT
CSASYGRMPDTQYF
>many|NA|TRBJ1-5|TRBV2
TGTGCCAGCAGTCTGGCTTTCGGCGGGAATCAGCCCCAGCATTTT
CASSLAFGGNQPQHF
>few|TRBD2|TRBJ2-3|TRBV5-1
TGCGCCAGCAGCCCACCTAGCGGGGGGACAAGCACAGATACGCAGTATTTT
CASSPPSGGTSTDTQYF
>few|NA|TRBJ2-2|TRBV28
TGTGCCAGCACCCGCCTGCGGCAGATAAACACCGGGGAGCTGTTTTTT
CASTRLRQINTGELFF
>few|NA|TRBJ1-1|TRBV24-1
TGTGCCACCAGTGACTCCGGGACGAACACTGAAGCTTTCTTT
CATSDSGTNTEAFF
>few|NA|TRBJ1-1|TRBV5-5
TGTGCCAGCAGTTACCGGGGAGGGGGCACTGAAGCTTTCTTT
CASSYRGGGTEAFF
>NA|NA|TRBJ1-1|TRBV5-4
TGTGCCAGCAGCTTGCGGTTGGGAGGAACTGAAGCTTTCTTT
CASSLRLGGTEAFF
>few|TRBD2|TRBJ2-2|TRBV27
TGTGCCAGCAGTCTCCTTGGGACTAGCGGCACCGGGGAGCTGTTTTTT
CASSLLGTSGTGELFF
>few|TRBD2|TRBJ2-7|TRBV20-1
TGCAGTGCTAGAGATCTAGGGACTAGCGGGGCCTACGAGCAGTACTTC
CSARDLGTSGAYEQYF
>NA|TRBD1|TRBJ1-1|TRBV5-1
TGCGCCAGCAGCTTAGGGACAGCGAACACTGAAGCTTTCTTT
CASSLGTANTEAFF
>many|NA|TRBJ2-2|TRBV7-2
TGTGCCAGCAGCTTATGGCAAGCGGCGAACACCGGGGAGCTGTTTTTT
CASSLWQAANTGELFF
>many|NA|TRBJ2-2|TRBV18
TGTGCCAGCTCACCACTGGCGGGCTCGAACACCGGGGAGCTGTTTTTT
CASSPLAGSNTGELFF
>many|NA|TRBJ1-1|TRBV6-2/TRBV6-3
TGTGCCAGCAGGTACACGAACACTGAAGCTTTCTTT
CASRYTNTEAFF
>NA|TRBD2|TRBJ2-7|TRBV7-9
TGTGCCAGCAGCTCCCCCGGACTAGCGGGGGGACCGGTCTACGAGCAGTACTTC
CASSSPGLAGGPVYEQYF
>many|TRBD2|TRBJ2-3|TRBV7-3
TGTGCCAGCAGCTTAATTCACGGGAGGGATACGCAGTATTTT
CASSLIHGRDTQYF